This T cell receptor beta chain was found in a study of cytomegalovirus exposure and HLA in healthy donors (dated by TCRdb to the late 2010s). About the study as a whole: An earlier analysis of some 620 of the donors reported approximately 260 Gb of sequence data and 95 million to 120 million unique TCR beta sequences obtained from about 179 million T cells. Roughly 320 gigabases of sequencing data and around 80 million unique TCR sequences made up an early release that covered several hundred HLA-typed donors. Of the roughly 420 genotyped donors, less than 85% were placed in the genetic ancestry cluster associated with self-reported Caucasian donors. The study aimed to test whether cataloging public T cell receptors could reveal signatures of past pathogen exposure. The T cell repertoires of around 730 subjects were profiled by immunosequencing and related to cytomegalovirus serostatus. A separate validation cohort of 90 to 150 different subjects was used in addition to the approximately 640-subject first cohort. To predict cytomegalovirus infection status, the study brought together high-throughput TCR immunosequencing, statistical association of individual TCRs with disease status, and machine learning. To study patterns of TCR occurrence, a later analysis re-analyzed previously published TCR beta repertoires from around 700 donors and added high-resolution HLA genotyping. Rather than using new phenotypic data, the later analysis identified candidate immune exposures from TCR beta sequences and from how often those sequences occurred across donors. In an earlier analysis of over 550 of the donors, high-throughput TCR beta sequencing was used to judge whether each TCR beta V gene segment behaved as functional or pseudogenic. Donor age, sex, ethnicity and CMV serostatus were compiled together with the repertoire data. Genome-wide SNP genotypes for about 65% of the 666 donors were used in a later genetic analysis, which treated that subset as a discovery cohort. All discovery cohort repertoires had been generated on a single sequencing platform. Class I and class II HLA loci were covered by the typing at four-digit resolution. The number of donors typed differed by locus, with roughly 620-630 for A, B, C, DRB1 and DQB1, approximately 500 for DQA1, 600 to 610 for DPA1, and about 450 for DPB1. Five DR-DQ haplotypes were treated as single units for association and clustering because of strong linkage in the cohort. Among around 400 genotyped donors of the cohort, an average of around 240,000 unique TCR beta nucleotide sequences were sequenced per donor, roughly 20% of them non-productive.

To note about this clone: No cognate antigen has been identified for it. No quality values exist for individual bases; no much larger clone is one base distant.

The cohort comprised hundreds of healthy bone marrow donors. All cohort members were sampled while nominally healthy, although unrecorded immune exposures were likely present. The donor tested CMV seronegative and was one of the 352 seronegative cohort members. Each donor provided a peripheral blood sample, and peripheral blood mononuclear cells were used for TCR beta sequencing. The Qiagen DNeasy Blood Extraction Kit was used to extract genomic DNA from the blood cell samples. Libraries were made using the immunoSEQ multiplex PCR assay. The multiplex PCR relied on a mix of 60 forward primers for TCR Vbeta segments and 13 reverse primers for TCR Jbeta segments. The CDR3 region of rearranged TCR beta genes was amplified from genomic DNA with a multiplex PCR assay. On the Illumina HiSeq System, the amplified TCR beta libraries were sequenced as 87-base-pair reads. Processing in the source paper ran as follows. Across the 670 or so repertoires, a later analysis counted around 80 million unique TCR beta chains, around 11 million of which were shared by at least two donors. To remove PCR and sequencing errors, raw reads were error-corrected and collapsed into unique sequences using a nearest-neighbor algorithm that merged closely related sequences. CDR3 sequences were aligned to IMGT reference sequences to assign V, D and J gene segments. For a sequence to be retained, a match of at least six nucleotides to both a V gene segment and a J gene segment was required. Rearrangements were classified as productive when the CDR3 lacked stop codons and remained in frame with V and J, and all other rearrangements were classified as non-productive. Following IMGT convention, CDR3 was defined as the stretch from the second conserved V-encoded cysteine up to the conserved J-encoded phenylalanine. The earlier analysis of a few hundred of the donors excluded sequences that lacked an unambiguous match to a single V gene segment. In an earlier analysis of some 590 of the donors, a V segment was called functional when productive rearrangements were above 56.7%, and segregating when the standard deviation between donors exceeded 5%. A statistical classification framework was built to diagnose cytomegalovirus status from the catalog of TCR beta chain sequences. In a later analysis, TCR nucleotide sequences were compared against IMGT/GENE-DB human TR gene sequences so that V and J genes could be assigned. The TCRdist pipeline was used in a later analysis to assign CDR3 sequences and most-parsimonious VDJ recombination scenarios. A later analysis defined each TCR beta chain by its CDR3 amino acid sequence plus V-gene family, and excluded reads lacking a unique V-gene family. In a later analysis, approximately 590 highly shared, low-generation-probability nucleotide sequences were removed to address suspected cross-contamination and a sequencing artifact. For each public chain, a later analysis derived a clonal expansion index from normalized ranks of inferred template counts within each repertoire. In a later analysis, generation probabilities were computed with a VDJ recombination model fitted to out-of-frame rearrangements, and the resulting probabilities were checked against IGoR. A later analysis scored TCR-TCR, TCR-HLA and TCR-CMV co-occurrence with hypergeometric tests, applying a repertoire-size bias correction to TCR pairs. In a later analysis, false discovery rates were estimated by permuting HLA or CMV assignments 20 times. In a later analysis, co-occurring TCRs were grouped using DBSCAN, and TCRdist sequence similarity was added for clustering within HLA-allele-positive subsets. Repertoires with fewer than 30,000 or more than 120,000 public chains, plus five repertoires with anomalous nucleotide sharing, were excluded from co-occurrence clustering. Sourced from immuneACCESS, this table was stored by TCRdb with only in-frame sequences that have V and J called. A share of the clones is absent; for the studies checked, an unresolved V gene accounts for under half, and the remainder has no known explanation. That table supplies the V and J calls and clone size; D and trimming were determined from the DNA. The sample includes about 170,000 clones, with approximately 81% observed a single time. The top ten constitute around 0.8% of the sample.

General findings and caveats noted by the study authors: The 87-base-pair reads could not distinguish some IMGT-functional V segments, including TRBV6-2 and TRBV6-3, so those segments were excluded. For the cohort, immune exposure information was limited to CMV serostatus. A total of 150 or so TCR beta chains were listed by the study as associated with cytomegalovirus. Three of the identified cytomegalovirus-associated TCR beta chains were confirmed in vitro to be specific for cytomegalovirus antigens. In a later analysis, TCR association rates were found to vary across HLA loci, with the most associated TCRs seen for DRB1 alleles and the fewest for HLA-C alleles. At a false discovery rate of 0.05, a later analysis linked 16,951 TCR beta sequences to specific HLA alleles. A further reported finding was that TCR beta sequences accurately predicted the HLA-A and HLA-B alleles for most subjects in the first cohort. About 17 rarely observed V segments, including chromosome 9 orphons, were excluded from the earlier analysis of approximately 600 of the donors because counts were too low. A cluster of highly shared sequence variants was judged likely to be a technical artifact of the sequencing pipeline. An earlier analysis of around 540 of the donors showed that most TCR beta V segments appeared in productive rearrangements either about 87% or about 30% of the time, which broadly matched IMGT annotations. The presence/absence analyses assumed that sequencing depth was roughly uniform across donors, and that assumption may not be true. A later genetic analysis associated a missense DCLRE1C variant with V-gene and J-gene trimming of TCR beta chains, and an independent cohort replicated the association. According to a later analysis, parvovirus B19, influenza, CMV and Epstein-Barr virus appeared linked to several top co-occurrence clusters. In a later analysis, HLA-associated TCR beta chains showed more clonal expansion and lower generation probabilities than non-associated chains that were equally common. Only TCR beta chains were sequenced in this cohort, and the absence of alpha or paired-chain data limited detectable features. Because HLA typing was missing for some donors at each locus, association tests included only the typed subset. In a later analysis, most CMV-associated TCR beta chains were found to appear HLA-restricted, with HLA associations seemingly driven largely by CMV exposure. Most TCR sequences were observed very rarely across donors, whereas some public TCRs were present in many individuals. In a later genetic analysis, fewer N-insertions in productive TCRs were reported among donors in an Asian-associated ancestry cluster than the roughly 670-donor mean. When HLA alleles, especially DR and DQ, strongly co-occurred, attributing TCR associations to individual alleles was difficult. In both the original and validation cohorts, the classifier was reported to diagnose cytomegalovirus status with high specificity and sensitivity. The authors suggested that the approach could potentially be generalized to other disease states and immunological phenotypes. Correlated functional status among segregating V segments might be attributable to linkage disequilibrium, but an unknown experimental factor could not be ruled out.

The germline V gene encodes CDR1 SNHLY and CDR2 FYNNEI. Here V drops 11 bases and J drops 1 base, and the junction holds 9 bases not matched to any gene. From its cysteine to its phenylalanine, the CDR3 spans 14 amino acids. Only the CDR3 DNA is retained, 42 bases long and in frame from the first base. Sequencing was done on a sample of PBMCs. The TCR comes from a woman aged 18-29 years in good health and CMV-seronegative. The sequence links TRBV2 to TRBJ2-5, and TRBD2 matches 8 of the central bases. The sequenced DNA: TGTGCCTCGAAAGCGGGAGAAGTCCAAGAGACCCAGTACTTC. This codes for CASKAGEVQETQYF.